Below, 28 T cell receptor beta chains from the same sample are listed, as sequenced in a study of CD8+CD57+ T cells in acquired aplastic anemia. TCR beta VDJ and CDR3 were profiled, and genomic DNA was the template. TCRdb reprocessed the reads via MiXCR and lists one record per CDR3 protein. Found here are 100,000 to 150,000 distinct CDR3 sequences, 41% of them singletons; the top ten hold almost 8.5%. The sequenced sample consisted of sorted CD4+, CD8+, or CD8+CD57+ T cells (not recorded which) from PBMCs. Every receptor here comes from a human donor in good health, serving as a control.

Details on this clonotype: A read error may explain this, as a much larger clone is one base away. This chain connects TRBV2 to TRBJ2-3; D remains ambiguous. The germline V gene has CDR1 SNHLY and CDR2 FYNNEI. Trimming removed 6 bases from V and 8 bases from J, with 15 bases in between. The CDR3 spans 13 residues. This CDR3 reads CASSLILSGTQYF. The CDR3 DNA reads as TGTGCCAGCAGCTTAATACTGTCGGGTACGCAGTATTTT.

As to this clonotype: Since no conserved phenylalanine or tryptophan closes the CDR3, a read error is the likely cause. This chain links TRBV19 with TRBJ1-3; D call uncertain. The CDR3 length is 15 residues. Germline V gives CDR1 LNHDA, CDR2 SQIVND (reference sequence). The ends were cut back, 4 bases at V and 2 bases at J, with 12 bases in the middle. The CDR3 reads CASSNTGRPGNTIYS. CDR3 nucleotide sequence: TGTGCCAGTAGTAACACGGGCCGCCCTGGAAACACCATATATTCT.

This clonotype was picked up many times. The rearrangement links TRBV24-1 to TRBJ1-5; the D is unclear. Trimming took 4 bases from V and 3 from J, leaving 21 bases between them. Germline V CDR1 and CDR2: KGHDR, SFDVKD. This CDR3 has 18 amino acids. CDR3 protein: CATSDSGPGGWDNQPQHF. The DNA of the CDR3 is TGTGCCACCAGTGACTCCGGACCGGGCGGGTGGGACAATCAGCCCCAGCATTTT.

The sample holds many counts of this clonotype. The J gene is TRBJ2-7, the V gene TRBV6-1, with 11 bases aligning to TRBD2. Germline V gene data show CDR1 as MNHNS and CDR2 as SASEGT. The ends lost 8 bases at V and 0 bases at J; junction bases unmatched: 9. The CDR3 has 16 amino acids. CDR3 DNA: TGTGCCAGCGGGTGGGGAGGACTAGCGGGCTCCTACGAGCAGTACTTC. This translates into CASGWGGLAGSYEQYF.

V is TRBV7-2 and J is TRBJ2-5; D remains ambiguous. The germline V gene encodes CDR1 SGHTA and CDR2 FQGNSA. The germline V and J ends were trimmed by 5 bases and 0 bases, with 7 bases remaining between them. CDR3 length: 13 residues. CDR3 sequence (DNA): TGTGCCAGCAGCCCCCGTTACCAAGAGACCCAGTACTTC. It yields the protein CASSPRYQETQYF.

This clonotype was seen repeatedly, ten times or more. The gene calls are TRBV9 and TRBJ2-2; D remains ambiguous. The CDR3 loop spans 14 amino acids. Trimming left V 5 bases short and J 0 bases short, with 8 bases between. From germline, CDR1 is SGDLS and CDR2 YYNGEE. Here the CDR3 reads CASSPRTNTGELFF. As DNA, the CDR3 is TGTGCCAGCAGTCCTAGAACGAACACCGGGGAGCTGTTTTTT.

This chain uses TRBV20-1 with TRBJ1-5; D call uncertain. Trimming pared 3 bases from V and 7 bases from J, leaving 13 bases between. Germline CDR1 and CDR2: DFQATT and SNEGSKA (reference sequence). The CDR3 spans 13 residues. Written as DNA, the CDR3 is TGCAGTGCTAGGGGAGCGACGGGGCAGCCCCAGCATTTT. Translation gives CSARGATGQPQHF.

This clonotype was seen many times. CDR3 amino acids: CASSETSGVTDTQYF. The CDR3, as DNA: TGTGCCAGCAGCGAGACTAGCGGAGTCACAGATACGCAGTATTTT. The V call is TRBV5-5, the J call TRBJ2-3; 9 nucleotides align to TRBD2. Germline loops: CDR1 SGHKS, CDR2 YYEKEE (reference sequence). V was pared by 4 bases and J by 2 bases, with 5 bases of the junction left unmatched. The CDR3 runs to 15 residues.

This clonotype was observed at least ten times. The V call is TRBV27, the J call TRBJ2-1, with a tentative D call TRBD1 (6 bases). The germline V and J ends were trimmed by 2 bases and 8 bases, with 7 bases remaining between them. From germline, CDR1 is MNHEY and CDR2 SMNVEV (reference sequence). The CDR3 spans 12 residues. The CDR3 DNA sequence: TGTGCCAGCAGTTTAGGGGGCCATGAGCAGTTCTTC. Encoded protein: CASSLGGHEQFF.

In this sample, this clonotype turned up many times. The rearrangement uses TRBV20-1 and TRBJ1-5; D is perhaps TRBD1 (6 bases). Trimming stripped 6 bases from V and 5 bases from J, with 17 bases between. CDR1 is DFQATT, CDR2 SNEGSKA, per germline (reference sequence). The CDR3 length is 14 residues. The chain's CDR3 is CSAQTPGGHQPQHF. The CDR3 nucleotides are TGCAGTGCCCAAACCCCGGGGGGGCATCAGCCCCAGCATTTT.

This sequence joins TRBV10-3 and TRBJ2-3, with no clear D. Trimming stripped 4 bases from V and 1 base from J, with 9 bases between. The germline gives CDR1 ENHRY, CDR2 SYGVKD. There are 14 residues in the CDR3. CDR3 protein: CAISVERGTDTQYF. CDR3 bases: TGTGCCATCAGTGTAGAAAGGGGCACAGATACGCAGTATTTT.

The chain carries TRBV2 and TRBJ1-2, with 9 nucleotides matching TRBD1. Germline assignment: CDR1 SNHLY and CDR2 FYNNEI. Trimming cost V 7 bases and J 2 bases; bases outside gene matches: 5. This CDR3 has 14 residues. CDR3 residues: CASMLQGANYGYTF. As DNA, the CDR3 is TGTGCCAGCATGTTACAGGGGGCGAACTATGGCTACACCTTC.

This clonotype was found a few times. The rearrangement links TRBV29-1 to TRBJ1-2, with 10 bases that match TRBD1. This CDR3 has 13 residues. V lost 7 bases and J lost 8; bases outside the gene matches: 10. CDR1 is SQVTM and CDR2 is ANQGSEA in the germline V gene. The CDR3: CSANTGQGRGYTF. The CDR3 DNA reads TGCAGCGCAAACACGGGACAGGGGCGAGGCTACACCTTC.

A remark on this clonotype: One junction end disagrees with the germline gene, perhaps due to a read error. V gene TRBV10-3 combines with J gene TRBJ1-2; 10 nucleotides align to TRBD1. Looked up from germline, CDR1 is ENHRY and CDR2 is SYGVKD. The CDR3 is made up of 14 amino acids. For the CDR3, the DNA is TGTGCCAGCAGTTTCGGACAGGGGGTCGATGGCTACACCTTC. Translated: CASSFGQGVDGYTF.

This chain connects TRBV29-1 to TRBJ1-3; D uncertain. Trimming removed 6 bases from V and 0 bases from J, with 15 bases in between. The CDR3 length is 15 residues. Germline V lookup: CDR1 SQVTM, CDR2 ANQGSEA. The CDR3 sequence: CSVQGRGNSGNTIYF. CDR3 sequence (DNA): TGCAGCGTCCAAGGCCGGGGAAACTCTGGAAACACCATATATTTT.

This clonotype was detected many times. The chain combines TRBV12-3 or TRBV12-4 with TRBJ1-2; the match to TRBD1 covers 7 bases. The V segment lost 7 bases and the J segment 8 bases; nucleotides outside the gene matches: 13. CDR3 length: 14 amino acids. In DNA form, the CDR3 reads TGTGCCAGCACTCATGGGCAGGGGGGACGCGGCTACACCTTC. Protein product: CASTHGQGGRGYTF.

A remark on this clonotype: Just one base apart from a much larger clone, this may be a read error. The CDR3 loop is CASSSFGQGSPLHF. The CDR3 DNA follows: TGTGCCAGCAGTTCATTCGGACAGGGTTCACCCCTCCACTTT. The genes are TRBV12-3 or TRBV12-4 and TRBJ1-6, with 8 bases aligning to TRBD1. The trim removed 4 bases at V and 9 bases at J, leaving 5 bases unmatched. The length of the CDR3 is 14 residues.

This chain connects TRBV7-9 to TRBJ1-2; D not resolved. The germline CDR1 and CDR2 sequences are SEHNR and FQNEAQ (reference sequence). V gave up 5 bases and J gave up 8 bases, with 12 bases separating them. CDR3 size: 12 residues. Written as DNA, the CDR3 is TGTGCCAGCAGCCTCGAATTGCGGGGCTACACCTTC. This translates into CASSLELRGYTF. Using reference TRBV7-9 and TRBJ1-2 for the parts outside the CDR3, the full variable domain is DTGVSQNPRHKITKRGQNVTFRCDPISEHNRLYWYRQTLGQGPEFLTYFQNEAQLEKSRLLSDRFSAERPKGSFSTLEIQRTEQGDSAMYLCASSLELRGYTFGSGTRLTVV.

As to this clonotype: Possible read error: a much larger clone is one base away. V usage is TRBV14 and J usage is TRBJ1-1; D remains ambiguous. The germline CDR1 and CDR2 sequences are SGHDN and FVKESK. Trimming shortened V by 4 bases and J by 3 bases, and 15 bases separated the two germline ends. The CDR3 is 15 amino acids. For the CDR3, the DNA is TGTGCCAGCAGCCGAGCATCAGAGCCTCACACTGAAGCTTTCTTT. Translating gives CASSRASEPHTEAFF.

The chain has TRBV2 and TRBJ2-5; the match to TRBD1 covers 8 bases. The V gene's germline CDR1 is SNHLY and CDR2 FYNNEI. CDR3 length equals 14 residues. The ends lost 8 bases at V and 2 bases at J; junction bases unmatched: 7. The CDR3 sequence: CASGKTGVQETQYF. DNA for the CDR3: TGTGCCAGCGGCAAGACAGGGGTGCAAGAGACCCAGTACTTC. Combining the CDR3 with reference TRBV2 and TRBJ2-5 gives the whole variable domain EPEVTQTPSHQVTQMGQEVILRCVPISNHLYFYWYRQILGQKVEFLVSFYNNEISEKSEIFDDQFSVERPDGSNFTLKIRSTKLEDSAMYFCASGKTGVQETQYFGPGTRLLVL.

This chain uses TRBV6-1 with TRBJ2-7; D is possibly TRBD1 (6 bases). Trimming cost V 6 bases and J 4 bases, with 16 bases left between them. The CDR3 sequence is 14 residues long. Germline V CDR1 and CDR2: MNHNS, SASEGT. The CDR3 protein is CASRTGRPGYEQYF. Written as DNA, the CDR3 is TGTGCCAGCAGGACAGGAAGGCCGGGGTACGAGCAGTACTTC.

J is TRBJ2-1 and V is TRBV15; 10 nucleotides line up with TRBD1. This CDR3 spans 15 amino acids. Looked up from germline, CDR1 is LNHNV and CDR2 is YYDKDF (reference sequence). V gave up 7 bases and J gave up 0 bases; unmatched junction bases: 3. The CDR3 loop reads CATMTGGSSYNEQFF. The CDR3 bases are TGTGCCACCATGACAGGGGGCAGCTCCTACAATGAGCAGTTCTTC.

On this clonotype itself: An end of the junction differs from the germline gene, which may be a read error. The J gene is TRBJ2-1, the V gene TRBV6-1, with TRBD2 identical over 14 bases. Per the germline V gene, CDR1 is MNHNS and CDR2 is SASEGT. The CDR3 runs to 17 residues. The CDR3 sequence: CASRGTSGSFSYNERFF. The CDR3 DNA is TGTGCCAGCAGAGGGACTAGCGGGAGTTTTTCCTACAATGAGCGGTTCTTC.

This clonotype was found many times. The chain's CDR3 is CSATTALNEQYF. CDR3 in DNA: TGCAGTGCGACTACGGCCCTCAACGAGCAGTACTTC. The V call is TRBV20-1, the J call TRBJ2-7; D is perhaps TRBD2 (5 bases). Germline CDR1 reads DFQATT; CDR2 reads SNEGSKA (reference sequence). Trimming cost V 6 bases and J 5 bases, with 14 bases left between them. CDR3 length: 12 residues.

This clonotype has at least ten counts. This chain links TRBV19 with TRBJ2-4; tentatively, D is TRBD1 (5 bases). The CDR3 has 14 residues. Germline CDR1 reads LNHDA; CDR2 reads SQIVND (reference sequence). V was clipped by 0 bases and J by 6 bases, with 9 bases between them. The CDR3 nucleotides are TGTGCCAGTAGTATAGATCAGGGCCGAAACATTCAGTACTTC. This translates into CASSIDQGRNIQYF.

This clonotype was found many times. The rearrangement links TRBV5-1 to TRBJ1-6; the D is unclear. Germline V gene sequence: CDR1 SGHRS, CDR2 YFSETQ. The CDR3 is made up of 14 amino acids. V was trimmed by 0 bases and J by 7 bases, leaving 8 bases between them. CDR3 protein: CASSLGHQNSPLHF. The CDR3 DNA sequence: TGCGCCAGCAGCTTGGGGCACCAAAATTCACCCCTCCACTTT.

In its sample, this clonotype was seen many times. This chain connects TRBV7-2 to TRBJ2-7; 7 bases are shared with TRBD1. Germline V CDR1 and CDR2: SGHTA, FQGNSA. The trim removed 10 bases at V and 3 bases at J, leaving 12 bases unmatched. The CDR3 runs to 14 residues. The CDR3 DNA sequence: TGTGCCATCCACTTACCCGGGACAGTCTACGAGCAGTACTTC. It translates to CAIHLPGTVYEQYF. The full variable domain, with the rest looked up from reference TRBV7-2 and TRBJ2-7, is GAGVSQSPSNKVTEKGKDVELRCDPISGHTALYWYRQSLGQGLEFLIYFQGNSAPDKSGLPSDRFSAERTGGSVSTLTIQRTQQEDSAVYLCAIHLPGTVYEQYFGPGTRLTVT.

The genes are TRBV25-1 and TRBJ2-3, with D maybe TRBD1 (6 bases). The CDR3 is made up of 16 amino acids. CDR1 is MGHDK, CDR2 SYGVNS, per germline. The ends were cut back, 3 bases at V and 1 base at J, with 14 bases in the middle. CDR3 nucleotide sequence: TGTGCCAGCAGTGACAGGACAGTCCCCCGCACAGATACGCAGTATTTT. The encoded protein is CASSDRTVPRTDTQYF.